Reported below is one TCR beta chain. What it binds is not known. The CDR3 is 13 residues long. In germline, CDR1 is MDHEN, CDR2 SYDVKM. The J segment lost 2 bases and the V segment lost 10 bases, leaving 5 bases of the junction unmatched. This record comes from a study of T cell responses to AZD1222 COVID-19 vaccine. Study results and caveats: Mostly white British, mostly female donors; authors suggested clonal diversity may be underestimated. Repertoire sampling occurred only after the peak T cell response. Spike-wide coverage was observed for vaccine-associated CD4 TCRs, with dominant responses at 160-218 and 743-854.

Generated by immunoSEQ multiplex PCR, the TCRdb table keeps only in-frame clones and is missing some. This sample yields some 93,000 clones, of which 70% to 90% are seen a single time; around 10% belongs to the top ten. The receptor was isolated from an adult who received the AZD1222 COVID-19 vaccine. The genes are TRBV28 and TRBJ2-7; 10 bases agree with TRBD2. Specimen: peripheral blood, collected 28 days after the second AZD1222 dose. The CDR3 here is CAISGRSPYEQYF. DNA for the CDR3: TGTGCCATTAGCGGGAGGTCCCCCTACGAGCAGTACTTC.